The 20 T cell receptor beta chains reported below all come from one sample, sequenced in a study of response to subunit inactivated influenza vaccine (dated by TCRdb to between 2018 and 2020). Receptor libraries were prepared by RT-PCR. Sequencing was performed on an Illumina HiSeq 2500. TCRdb reworked the public reads: Q25 trimming with fastp, MiXCR clone assembly, productive beta chains retained. CDR3 protein sequences are deduplicated, and each keeps its most common genes and DNA. This sample is represented by around 850,000 distinct CDR3 sequences; 15% to 20% of them were singletons. Approximately 11% of the sample is held by the ten biggest clonotypes. The sample consisted of PBMCs from blood, taken around 5 days after vaccination. The receptors were sampled from a man aged 50-59 years who received an inactivated influenza vaccine. Donor details come from another sample of the same person, matched by shared clones.

This chain joins TRBV20-1 and TRBJ2-3; maybe TRBD2 (5 bases). The V end lost 5 bases, the J end lost 1 base, and 7 bases lay between the germline ends. This CDR3 has 12 residues. Germline loops: CDR1 DFQATT, CDR2 SNEGSKA (reference sequence). The CDR3 nucleotides read TGCAGTGCTGCGGAGGGCACAGATACGCAGTATTTT. Amino acids: CSAAEGTDTQYF.

This chain connects TRBV7-8 to TRBJ2-7; 8 bases align to TRBD1. Unmatched junction bases numbered 7, after V lost 2 bases and J lost 7 bases. From germline, CDR1 is SGHVS and CDR2 FQNEAQ. The CDR3 runs 14 residues. CDR3 loop: CASSLPGGEREQYF. The CDR3 DNA follows: TGTGCCAGCAGCTTACCAGGGGGCGAGAGGGAGCAGTACTTC.

V and J are TRBV20-1 and TRBJ1-1; D possibly corresponds to TRBD1 (5 bases). CDR3 length: 13 amino acids. Germline V gene data show CDR1 as DFQATT and CDR2 as SNEGSKA (reference sequence). The V gene lost 1 base and the J gene lost 7 bases, with 13 bases spanning the gap. This CDR3 is CSARVGQNNEAFF. CDR3 coding DNA: TGCAGTGCTAGAGTCGGACAAAATAATGAAGCTTTCTTT.

This clonotype was counted a few times. The chain links TRBV7-8 to TRBJ2-3; D may be TRBD2 (5 bases). Germline V gene data show CDR1 as SGHVS and CDR2 as FQNEAQ. V was pared by 5 bases and J by 6 bases, with 21 bases between. The CDR3 extends over 16 amino acids. CDR3: CASSPRRALLSDTQYF. For the CDR3, the DNA is TGTGCCAGCAGCCCCCGGCGGGCTCTACTGTCTGATACGCAGTATTTT.

V gene TRBV20-1 combines with J gene TRBJ2-7, with D tentatively TRBD1 (6 bases). CDR3 size: 12 residues. Trimming took 7 bases from V and 5 from J, leaving 15 bases between them. Looked up from germline, CDR1 is DFQATT and CDR2 is SNEGSKA (reference sequence). CDR3 sequence: CSVLQGRHEQYF. CDR3 sequence (DNA): TGCAGTGTTTTACAGGGAAGGCACGAGCAGTACTTC.

J is TRBJ2-1 and V is TRBV3-1; TRBD2 matches 7 bases. The junction had 9 bases not matched to a gene; V was cut back by 6 bases and J by 7 bases. This CDR3 is 14 amino acids long. CDR1 LGHDT and CDR2 YNNKEL come from the germline V gene (reference sequence). CDR3 sequence: CASSPGLKRNEQFF. In DNA, the CDR3 is TGTGCCAGCAGTCCGGGACTAAAGAGGAATGAGCAGTTCTTC.

This clonotype was seen only a few times. The chain couples TRBV20-1 to TRBJ2-1; D is undetermined. Trimming removed 3 bases at V and 8 bases at J, with 8 bases between. The V gene's germline CDR1 is DFQATT and CDR2 SNEGSKA (reference sequence). The CDR3 is 11 residues long. The CDR3 DNA reads TGCAGTGCTAGGAAAAAAGATGAGCAGTTCTTC. It codes for CSARKKDEQFF.

This clonotype was counted between two and nine times. The V and J genes are TRBV20-1 and TRBJ1-2; D is uncertain. Trimming stripped 4 bases from V and 0 bases from J, with 9 bases between. This CDR3 comprises 13 residues. The germline CDR1 and CDR2 sequences are DFQATT and SNEGSKA (reference sequence). The CDR3 coding sequence is TGCAGTGCTAATGGGCACACTAACTATGGCTACACCTTC. Translating gives CSANGHTNYGYTF.

This clonotype was picked up a small number of times. V and J are TRBV7-9 and TRBJ1-1; D is possibly TRBD1 (5 bases). The CDR3 has 16 residues. V was clipped by 0 bases and J by 2 bases, with 13 bases between them. From germline, CDR1 is SEHNR and CDR2 FQNEAQ (reference sequence). CDR3 bases: TGTGCCAGCAGCTTAGCCCTAGCCAGGGATAACACTGAAGCTTTCTTT. Residues: CASSLALARDNTEAFF.

This clonotype was observed a few times. The rearrangement links TRBV7-3 to TRBJ2-1, with 11 bases identical to TRBD2. There are 16 residues in the CDR3. CDR1 and CDR2 from the germline V gene are SGHTA and FQGTGA. Trimming at V came to 5 bases and at J to 2 bases, leaving 5 bases not matched to a gene. CDR3 nucleotides: TGTGCCAGCAGCCGTAGCGGGAGGGGCACCTACAATGAGCAGTTCTTC. Its protein is CASSRSGRGTYNEQFF.

CDR3 residues: CASSLGGTGNQVTYEQYF. The CDR3, as DNA: TGTGCCAGCAGTTTAGGCGGGACAGGGAACCAAGTAACCTACGAGCAGTACTTC. The gene calls are TRBV28 and TRBJ2-7; 9 bases fit TRBD1. CDR1 is MDHEN and CDR2 is SYDVKM in the germline V gene. The CDR3 consists of 18 residues. J lost 2 bases, V lost 2 bases, and 13 bases had no gene match.

This sequence joins TRBV18 and TRBJ1-4; unclear D gene. Trimming shortened V by 2 bases and J by 0 bases, and 4 bases separated the two germline ends. CDR1 and CDR2 (germline): KGHSH, LQKENI. The CDR3 is made up of 14 amino acids. DNA for the CDR3: TGTGCCAGCTCACCATTGGCAACTAATGAAAAACTGTTTTTT. This gives the protein CASSPLATNEKLFF. The full variable domain, with the rest looked up from reference TRBV18 and TRBJ1-4, is NAGVMQNPRHLVRRRGQEARLRCSPMKGHSHVYWYRQLPEEGLKFMVYLQKENIIDESGMPKERFSAEFPKEGPSILRIQQVVRGDSAAYFCASSPLATNEKLFFGSGTQLSVL.

This clonotype was seen only a few times. Relative to the germline gene, one junction end is altered; a read error may explain this. The chain employs TRBV10-2 and TRBJ2-7; perhaps TRBD1 as D (7 bases). The germline V gene has CDR1 WSHSY and CDR2 SAAADI. The CDR3 runs 11 residues. The CDR3 spells CASSTRRGQNF. The CDR3 bases are TGCGCCAGCAGTACTAGGAGGGGGCAAAACTTC.

The rearrangement joins TRBV9 to TRBJ1-6; no definite D call. The CDR3 totals 15 residues. Germline V gene data show CDR1 as SGDLS and CDR2 as YYNGEE. V was shortened by 3 bases and J by 0 bases, with 7 bases between the two germline ends. CDR3 amino acids: CASSGTSSYNSPLHF. The DNA for the CDR3 is TGTGCCAGCAGCGGAACGAGCTCCTATAATTCACCCCTCCACTTT. Looking up the rest from reference TRBV9 and TRBJ1-6 gives the full variable domain: DSGVTQTPKHLITATGQRVTLRCSPRSGDLSVYWYQQSLDQGLQFLIQYYNGEERAKGNILERFSAQQFPDLHSELNLSSLELGDSALYFCASSGTSSYNSPLHFGNGTRLTVT.

V and J are TRBV5-1 and TRBJ2-1, with D possibly being TRBD2 (5 bases). CDR1 SGHRS and CDR2 YFSETQ come from the germline V gene. The CDR3 runs 12 residues. Trimming stripped 0 bases from V and 11 bases from J, with 9 bases between. The DNA of the CDR3 is TGCGCCAGCAGCTTGGTGGGAGAGAAGCAGTTCTTC. Its protein product is CASSLVGEKQFF.

The CDR3 reads CASSSLLPGTGEEKLFF. CDR3 DNA sequence: TGCGCCAGCAGCTCACTTTTACCCGGGACAGGGGAGGAAAAACTGTTTTTT. The chain recombines TRBV5-1 with TRBJ1-4; 10 bases map to TRBD1. Per the germline V gene, CDR1 is SGHRS and CDR2 is YFSETQ. J lost 8 bases, V lost 3 bases, and 13 bases had no gene match. The length of the CDR3 is 17 residues.

The CDR3 sequence is CASRRDRAGEQYF. In nucleotides, the CDR3 is TGTGCCAGCAGGCGGGACAGAGCGGGCGAGCAGTACTTC. J is TRBJ2-7 and V is TRBV2; TRBD1 is a possible D gene (7 bases). The germline V gene has CDR1 SNHLY and CDR2 FYNNEI. The V gene lost 6 bases and the J gene lost 6 bases, with 15 bases spanning the gap. This CDR3 has 13 amino acids.

This rearrangement joins TRBV20-1 to TRBJ2-3, with D unclear. The CDR3 consists of 12 residues. Germline V lookup: CDR1 DFQATT, CDR2 SNEGSKA (reference sequence). V was clipped by 3 bases and J by 8 bases, with 12 bases between them. The CDR3 DNA sequence: TGCAGTGCTAGTCCTACCGCCCGTACGCAGTATTTT. Translating it yields CSASPTARTQYF.

This chain connects TRBV7-8 to TRBJ1-1; weak D call: TRBD1 (5 bases). CDR1 SGHVS and CDR2 FQNEAQ come from the germline V gene. The CDR3 sequence is 14 residues long. V lost 5 bases and J lost 4, with 14 bases in between. The CDR3 region is CASSPLTVSTEAFF. The CDR3 nucleotides read TGTGCCAGCAGCCCCTTGACAGTTTCCACTGAAGCTTTCTTT.

Ten or more counts support this clonotype. The V gene is TRBV9, the J gene TRBJ2-1, with TRBD2 as a possible D gene (6 bases). Germline CDR1 reads SGDLS; CDR2 reads YYNGEE. This CDR3 has 16 residues. Between the trimmed V and J ends, which lost 3 bases and 0 bases, there was a span of 13 bases. CDR3 DNA: TGTGCCAGCAGCGGGGGACTGATAACCTCCTACAATGAGCAGTTCTTC. It specifies CASSGGLITSYNEQFF.